This T cell receptor (beta chain) was profiled in a study of T cell responses to AZD1222 COVID-19 vaccine. Some clones are missing from TCRdb's copy, which holds only in-frame ones; the method was immunoSEQ multiplex PCR. The data show some 130,000 clones, 80% to 90% seen once. The CDR3 covers 14 residues. V dropped 3 bases and J dropped 0 bases, with 8 bases sitting between them. From germline, CDR1 is KGHSH and CDR2 LQKENI. This sequence was found in an adult who received the AZD1222 COVID-19 vaccine. This material consisted of peripheral blood, taken 28 days after the second AZD1222 dose. The chain has TRBV18 and TRBJ2-5, with D maybe TRBD2 (6 bases). CDR3 amino acids: CASSPTGDQETQYF. The CDR3 bases are TGTGCCAGCTCACCGACGGGGGACCAAGAGACCCAGTACTTC.